This T cell receptor (beta chain) came from a study of cytomegalovirus exposure and HLA in healthy donors. Primers for the PCR totalled 60 Vbeta and 13 Jbeta. In the authors' methods: An analysis that came later counted 60 million to 80 million unique TCR beta chains, some 11 million shared. Using immunoSEQ multiplex PCR, the repertoire was profiled, and TCRdb retains in-frame clones only, with some absent. V, J and clone size were drawn from that table, and D and trimming were deduced from the DNA. Here the sample spans 100,000 to 150,000 clones, about 10% being singletons. Germline CDR1 is GTSNPN and CDR2 is SVGIG (reference sequence). This CDR3 contains 14 residues. The ends were cut back, 0 bases at V and 3 bases at J, with 11 bases in the middle. Study-level findings and limits: It was shown in a later analysis that HLA-associated TCR beta chains were more clonally expanded than other, equally common chains.

As to this clone: The antigen is unknown.

Material: PBMCs. J is TRBJ1-1 and V is TRBV30; the D gene is possibly TRBD1 (5 bases). The receptor's source is a woman between 18 and 30 years old in good health and CMV-seropositive. In DNA, the CDR3 is TGTGCCTGGAGTGTACAGACAGCTGACACTGAAGCTTTCTTT. Encoded protein: CAWSVQTADTEAFF.